These T cell receptor beta chains were read from a single sample in a study of beta chain features in type 1 diabetes. Method: immunoSEQ multiplex PCR; TCRdb's copy keeps in-frame clones and lacks some. The sample has hundreds of thousands of clones; around 12% are singletons. Sequencing was performed on naive CD4+ T cells from blood. The receptors derive from a man in his late teens or twenties in good health. Both conserved end residues are part of each CDR3. Fields, in order: J gene, D gene, V gene, clone size, CDR3 protein, CDR3 DNA. The D gene is left open where the match is weak. Clone size is given for some rows only: seen once, a few or many times, or a class if the clone is expanded.

TRBJ1-1,.,TRBV19,few,CATCLQGITEAFF,TGTGCCACTTGCTTACAGGGCATCACTGAAGCTTTCTTT
TRBJ2-7,TRBD2,TRBV4-3,many,CASSRREGYEQYF,TGCGCCAGCAGCCGGAGGGAGGGCTACGAGCAGTACTTC
TRBJ2-5,.,TRBV5-1,few,CASSPMAGEETQYF,TGCGCCAGCAGCCCGATGGCAGGGGAAGAGACCCAGTACTTC
TRBJ2-7,TRBD1,TRBV5-1,.,CASSLLGQGRPYEQYF,TGCGCCAGCAGCTTGCTTGGACAGGGCCGACCCTACGAGCAGTACTTC
TRBJ2-3,TRBD2,TRBV19,few,CASSPRRGAEGVTQYF,TGTGCCAGTAGTCCCCGGCGGGGGGCTGAAGGAGTTACGCAGTATTTT
TRBJ1-5,.,TRBV5-4,few,CASSHRTDSNQPQHF,TGTGCCAGCAGCCACAGGACGGATAGCAATCAGCCCCAGCATTTT
TRBJ1-5,TRBD1,TRBV4-2,.,CASSPRQGSNQPQHF,TGTGCCAGCAGCCCCCGACAGGGGAGCAATCAGCCCCAGCATTTT
TRBJ2-3,.,TRBV28,few,CASSPNLGDPDTQYF,TGTGCCAGCAGTCCCAACCTCGGGGATCCAGATACGCAGTATTTT
TRBJ2-4,.,TRBV28,.,CASSSAPLLAKNIQYF,TGTGCCAGCAGTTCCGCACCCCTACTAGCCAAAAACATTCAGTACTTC
TRBJ2-7,.,TRBV7-9,.,CASSPGSPYEQYF,TGTGCCAGCAGCCCGGGTTCCCCCTACGAGCAGTACTTC
TRBJ2-3,.,TRBV15,.,CATSRDLLDTQYF,TGTGCCACCAGCAGAGACCTGTTAGATACGCAGTATTTT
TRBJ1-1,TRBD1,TRBV6-1,.,CASSEGTGTEAFF,TGTGCCAGCAGTGAAGGGACAGGCACTGAAGCTTTCTTT
TRBJ1-1,.,TRBV18,few,CASSLTENTEAFF,TGTGCCAGCTCACTTACAGAGAACACTGAAGCTTTCTTT
TRBJ2-1,TRBD2,TRBV7-3,.,CASSLAGGNNEQFF,TGTGCCAGCAGCTTAGCGGGGGGTAACAATGAGCAGTTCTTC
TRBJ1-1,.,TRBV19,few,CASSINRYTEAFF,TGTGCCAGTAGTATAAACCGGTACACTGAAGCTTTCTTT
TRBJ2-3,.,TRBV4-2,.,CASSQDEDYYGDTQYF,TGTGCCAGCAGCCAAGACGAGGACTACTACGGAGATACGCAGTATTTT
TRBJ2-1,.,TRBV28,few,CASSLIFQGYNEQFF,TGTGCCAGCAGTTTGATATTTCAGGGTTACAATGAGCAGTTCTTC
TRBJ1-6,TRBD1,TRBV6-1,.,CASSLSGGAYSPLHF,TGTGCCAGCAGCCTATCAGGGGGCGCGTATTCACCCCTCCACTTT
TRBJ2-1,TRBD2,TRBV6-6,few,CASSYVVAGEQFF,TGTGCCAGCAGTTATGTAGTAGCGGGTGAGCAGTTCTTC
TRBJ1-1,TRBD1,TRBV28,few,CASTPSQGGTEAFF,TGTGCCAGCACCCCCTCACAGGGGGGAACTGAAGCTTTCTTT
TRBJ2-1,TRBD2,TRBV5-1,.,CASSSITSGGFVNEQFF,TGCGCCAGCAGCTCCATCACTAGCGGGGGGTTTGTCAATGAGCAGTTCTTC
TRBJ1-2,TRBD1,TRBV25-1,.,CASTLGTDYGYTF,TGTGCCAGCACCCTCGGGACAGACTATGGCTACACCTTC
TRBJ1-1,.,TRBV18,few,CASSPGGIGRSLEAFF,TGTGCCAGCTCACCAGGTGGGATCGGGAGGAGCCTTGAAGCTTTCTTT
TRBJ2-7,.,TRBV7-9,few,CASSRSYEQYF,TGTGCCAGCAGCCGGTCCTACGAGCAGTACTTC
TRBJ2-1,.,TRBV21-1,few,CASIYREREQFF,TGTGCCAGCATATACAGGGAAAGGGAGCAGTTCTTC
TRBJ2-6,.,TRBV29-1,many,CSVETGVSGANVLTF,TGCAGCGTTGAAACAGGTGTCTCTGGGGCCAACGTCCTGACTTTC
TRBJ2-3,.,TRBV6-5,.,CASSYYGQSTDTQYF,TGTGCCAGCAGTTACTACGGACAGAGCACAGATACGCAGTATTTT
TRBJ2-4,TRBD2,TRBV4-2,few,CASSQEPGTSIQYF,TGTGCCAGCAGCCAAGAACCCGGGACTAGCATTCAGTACTTC
TRBJ1-1,.,TRBV7-2,.,CASSQGSGDAEAFF,TGCGCCAGCAGCCAAGGATCGGGGGATGCTGAAGCTTTCTTT
TRBJ1-1,.,TRBV30,.,CAWSRQTEAFF,TGTGCCTGGAGCAGACAAACTGAAGCTTTCTTT
TRBJ2-1,TRBD2,TRBV4-3,few,CASSQASGRAEGEQFF,TGCGCCAGCAGCCAGGCTAGCGGGAGGGCCGAGGGAGAGCAGTTCTTC
TRBJ2-7,.,TRBV6-6,few,CASSYSYAGYSYEQYF,TGTGCCAGCAGTTACTCGTACGCGGGGTACTCCTACGAGCAGTACTTC
TRBJ2-4,TRBD1,TRBV19,few,CASRPGQQTLKNIQYF,TGTGCCAGTAGACCGGGACAGCAAACCCTCAAAAACATTCAGTACTTC
TRBJ1-2,TRBD1,TRBV5-4,.,CASSKPGQGARGYTF,TGTGCCAGCAGCAAACCGGGACAGGGGGCAAGAGGCTACACCTTC
TRBJ2-3,TRBD2,TRBV9,.,CASSADAGLAGARVLTDTQYF,TGTGCCAGCAGCGCAGACGCGGGACTAGCGGGAGCAAGGGTACTCACAGATACGCAGTATTTT
TRBJ2-4,TRBD1,TRBV5-4,few,CASSLTPDRGNIQYF,TGTGCCAGCAGCTTGACCCCCGACAGGGGAAACATTCAGTACTTC
TRBJ1-2,.,TRBV29-1,few,CSVGGSGSNYGYTF,TGCAGCGTGGGGGGGTCGGGGAGTAACTATGGCTACACCTTC
TRBJ2-6,.,TRBV2,.,CASSAGVGANVLTF,TGTGCCAGCAGTGCGGGGGTTGGGGCCAACGTCCTGACTTTC
TRBJ2-2,.,TRBV5-1,.,CASSLVQGGTGELFF,TGCGCCAGCAGCTTGGTCCAGGGGGGCACCGGGGAGCTGTTTTTT
TRBJ2-7,TRBD1,TRBV11-2,few,CASSLDGQGWYEQYF,TGTGCCAGCAGCTTAGACGGACAGGGTTGGTACGAGCAGTACTTC
TRBJ2-4,.,TRBV11-2,few,CASRTGIAKNIQYF,TGTGCCAGCCGAACGGGAATAGCCAAAAACATTCAGTACTTC
TRBJ2-5,TRBD2,TRBV5-4,few,CASSFKRGGVLETQYF,TGTGCCAGCAGCTTCAAACGGGGGGGCGTCTTAGAGACCCAGTACTTC
TRBJ2-3,.,TRBV9,few,CASSPGAMDGTDTQYF,TGTGCCAGCAGCCCAGGGGCAATGGATGGGACAGATACGCAGTATTTT
TRBJ2-3,.,TRBV11-2,.,CASSLDLGRTDTQYF,TGTGCCAGCAGCTTAGATTTGGGGCGCACAGATACGCAGTATTTT
TRBJ1-4,.,TRBV28,few,CASSPPEGANEKLFF,TGTGCCAGCAGTCCCCCGGAAGGGGCAAATGAAAAACTGTTTTTT
TRBJ1-4,TRBD1,TRBV2,.,CASSVKGQGGTRSEKLFF,TGTGCCAGCAGTGTAAAGGGACAGGGAGGAACCCGATCGGAAAAACTGTTTTTT
TRBJ1-2,.,TRBV4-3,.,CASSQDRWALYGYTF,TGCGCCAGCAGCCAAGATCGGTGGGCCCTCTATGGCTACACCTTC
TRBJ2-2,TRBD2,TRBV7-9,.,CASSLLAGVSTGELFF,TGTGCCAGCAGCTTACTCGCGGGAGTGAGCACCGGGGAGCTGTTTTTT
TRBJ2-3,TRBD2,TRBV4-3,few,CASSLAGGRVQYF,TGCGCCAGCAGCCTAGCGGGAGGCCGGGTGCAGTATTTT
TRBJ1-2,TRBD1,TRBV18,.,CASSPLDRDYGYTF,TGTGCCAGCTCACCCCTGGACAGGGACTATGGCTACACCTTC
TRBJ2-5,.,TRBV12-5,.,CASGLGQFEETQYF,TGTGCTAGTGGTTTGGGGCAGTTCGAAGAGACCCAGTACTTC
TRBJ2-1,.,TRBV29-1,.,CSVRPGTLPYNEQFF,TGCAGCGTTAGGCCCGGGACACTGCCTTACAATGAGCAGTTCTTC
TRBJ2-3,TRBD2,TRBV6-5,few,CASSQNGLAGDTQYF,TGTGCCAGCAGCCAAAACGGACTAGCGGGCGATACGCAGTATTTT
TRBJ2-1,.,TRBV21-1,.,CASSLTLRRGYNEQFF,TGTGCCAGCAGCCTTACCTTACGGAGAGGGTACAATGAGCAGTTCTTC
TRBJ2-5,.,TRBV4-2,.,CASSQVGQQGQETQYF,TGTGCCAGCAGCCAAGTTGGTCAACAGGGCCAAGAGACCCAGTACTTC